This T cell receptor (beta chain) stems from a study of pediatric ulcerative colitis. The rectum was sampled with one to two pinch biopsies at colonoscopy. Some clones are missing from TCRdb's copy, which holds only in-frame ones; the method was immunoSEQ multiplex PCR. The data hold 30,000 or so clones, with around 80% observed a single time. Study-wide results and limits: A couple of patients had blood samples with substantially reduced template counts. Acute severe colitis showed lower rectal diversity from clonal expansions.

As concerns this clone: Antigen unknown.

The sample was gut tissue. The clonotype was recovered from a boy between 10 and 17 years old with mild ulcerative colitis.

CDR3 in amino acids: CASSSGQGARWGNQPQHF. CDR3 nucleotide sequence: TGTGCCAGCAGCTCGGGACAGGGGGCGCGTTGGGGCAATCAGCCCCAGCATTTT. The chain joins TRBV28 to TRBJ1-5; 12 bases agree with TRBD1. J was trimmed by 2 bases and V by 6 bases; bases with no gene match: 11. CDR3 length: 18 residues. The germline CDR1 and CDR2 sequences are MDHEN and SYDVKM. Combining the CDR3 with reference TRBV28 and TRBJ1-5 gives the whole variable domain DVKVTQSSRYLVKRTGEKVFLECVQDMDHENMFWYRQDPGLGLRLIYFSYDVKMKEKGDIPEGYSVSREKKERFSLILESASTNQTSMYLCASSSGQGARWGNQPQHFGDGTRLSIL.